The 24 T cell receptor beta chains listed next were all sequenced from one sample in a study of radiation and T cells in renal cell carcinoma. TCRdb keeps only in-frame clones here, not all; method: immunoSEQ multiplex PCR. This table holds more than 120,000 clones, 75% to 90% found once. Time point indicated: blood 4 weeks post-SBRT, at nephrectomy. Treatment in this sample: 15 Gy SBRT to primary tumor, nephrectomy 4 weeks later. The sequencing here drew on blood, taken from a patient whose treatment included radiotherapy and nephrectomy. These receptors originate from a woman aged 45-65 years with renal cell carcinoma.

The rearrangement uses TRBV6-1 and TRBJ2-1, with 7 bases lining up with TRBD1. Germline-derived CDR1 and CDR2 are MNHNS and SASEGT. The CDR3 extends over 14 amino acids. V shed 10 bases, J shed 0 bases, and the junction held 6 bases outside the gene matches. This CDR3 reads CAIDRVGSYNEQFF. Here the CDR3 DNA reads TGTGCCATCGACAGGGTGGGCTCCTACAATGAGCAGTTCTTC.

This rearrangement joins TRBV7-6 to TRBJ2-7; no clear D. V lost 3 bases and J 2 bases, leaving 8 bases between the germline ends. The CDR3 runs 13 residues. CDR1 and CDR2 (germline): SGHVS, FNYEAQ. The CDR3 DNA is TGTGCCAGCAGCTTGACGAAGGCCTACGAGCAGTACTTC. As protein: CASSLTKAYEQYF.

V usage is TRBV6-6 and J usage is TRBJ2-5, with a weak D call TRBD1 (6 bases). The CDR3 covers 12 residues. The germline V gene encodes CDR1 MNHNY and CDR2 SVGAGI (reference sequence). Trimming stripped 0 bases from V and 10 bases from J, with 9 bases between. CDR3 coding DNA: TGTGCCAGCAGTTACTCAGGGGGTTTCCAGTACTTC. Translating it yields CASSYSGGFQYF.

The chain links TRBV5-4 to TRBJ1-4; weak D call: TRBD1 (5 bases). The CDR3 has 13 amino acids. The V gene's germline CDR1 is SGHNT and CDR2 YYREEE (reference sequence). With 10 bases removed from V and 3 bases from J, the gap between germline ends came to 13 bases. Here the CDR3 DNA reads TGTGCCTCTAAAGGGGCAGCTAATGAAAAACTGTTTTTT. It codes for CASKGAANEKLFF.

The rearrangement uses TRBV4-1 and TRBJ1-2; TRBD1 aligns across 8 bases. The CDR3 spans 18 residues. Germline V gene sequence: CDR1 MGHRA, CDR2 YSYEKL. V trimming: 0 bases; J trimming: 8 bases; junction bases outside the gene matches: 17. The CDR3 DNA is TGCGCCAGCAGCCAAGATCTGGAGACAGGGGATCTTTATGGGGGCTACACCTTC. Its translation is CASSQDLETGDLYGGYTF.

Note on this clone: The sample has other DNA sequences that encode this CDR3 too. The chain links TRBV18 to TRBJ1-5; 7 positions match TRBD1. CDR3 size: 15 residues. After removal of 2 bases from V and 2 bases from J, the junction contained 3 bases not matched to a gene. In germline, CDR1 is KGHSH, CDR2 LQKENI. CDR3 sequence reads: CASSPSGTGNQPQHF. As DNA, the CDR3 is TGTGCCAGCTCACCATCGGGGACAGGCAATCAGCCCCAGCATTTT.

The CDR3: CASSVVFSSTDTQYF. Written as DNA, the CDR3 is TGTGCCAGCAGCGTAGTGTTCTCTAGCACAGATACGCAGTATTTT. The chain is built from TRBV9 and TRBJ2-3, with unresolved D. Germline V gene data show CDR1 as SGDLS and CDR2 as YYNGEE. V lost 0 bases, J lost 0 bases, and 8 bases lay in between. The CDR3 has 15 amino acids.

J is TRBJ1-2 and V is TRBV29-1; TRBD1 might be the D (6 bases). This CDR3 region has 15 residues. Germline V lookup: CDR1 SQVTM, CDR2 ANQGSEA. The germline V and J ends were trimmed by 3 bases and 8 bases, with 22 bases remaining between them. CDR3 in DNA: TGCAGCGTTGATCAAATTGTCCGGGGGGCGTACGGCTACACCTTC. The encoded protein is CSVDQIVRGAYGYTF.

The gene calls are TRBV28 and TRBJ2-7; 7 nucleotides match TRBD2. The CDR3 extends over 13 amino acids. Germline values: CDR1 MDHEN, CDR2 SYDVKM. V shed 5 bases, J shed 6 bases, and the junction held 7 bases outside the gene matches. The CDR3 coding sequence is TGTGCCAGCAGTATCGGGGGGTATCGCGAGCAGTACTTC. Residues: CASSIGGYREQYF.

The chain combines TRBV19 with TRBJ1-3; the match to TRBD1 covers 9 bases. The CDR3 contains 13 residues. Germline V gives CDR1 LNHDA, CDR2 SQIVND (reference sequence). The CDR3 DNA is TGTGCTACCTACAGGGGGCCTGGAAACACCATATATTTT. Its protein is CATYRGPGNTIYF.

The gene calls are TRBV5-4 and TRBJ1-3; D call uncertain. The CDR3 spans 15 residues. The V end was cut by 4 bases, the J end by 4 bases, with 15 bases between. CDR1 and CDR2 from the germline V gene are SGHNT and YYREEE (reference sequence). CDR3 DNA: TGTGCCAGCAGCCTTCCCCCCACAGAAGGAAACACCATATATTTT. Translated: CASSLPPTEGNTIYF.

The rearrangement joins TRBV6-1 to TRBJ2-2; D is perhaps TRBD1 (6 bases). The CDR3 loop spans 13 amino acids. Trimming pared 7 bases from V and 5 bases from J, leaving 11 bases between. CDR1 and CDR2 from the germline V gene are MNHNS and SASEGT. This CDR3 is CASTRGRTGELFF. CDR3 sequence (DNA): TGTGCCAGCACCAGGGGTCGTACCGGGGAGCTGTTTTTT.

The chain joins TRBV28 to TRBJ1-1; TRBD1 matches at 10 bases. The CDR3 contains 15 residues. The V gene end was trimmed by 5 bases and the J gene end by 2 bases; junction bases not matched to a gene: 5. Germline values: CDR1 MDHEN, CDR2 SYDVKM. The CDR3 DNA reads as TGTGCCAGCAGTGGGGACAGGGGACAAAACACTGAAGCTTTCTTT. It specifies CASSGDRGQNTEAFF.

The gene calls are TRBV5-4 and TRBJ1-6; D gene uncertain. CDR3 length: 14 residues. Trimming shortened V by 10 bases and J by 3 bases, and 14 bases separated the two germline ends. From germline, CDR1 is SGHNT and CDR2 YYREEE (reference sequence). The CDR3 sequence is CAGTDGIYNSPLHF. The CDR3 bases are TGTGCCGGCACGGACGGGATCTATAATTCACCCCTCCACTTT.

The gene calls are TRBV9 and TRBJ1-6, with 7 bases lining up with TRBD1. The germline V gene encodes CDR1 SGDLS and CDR2 YYNGEE. CDR3 length: 14 residues. The J segment lost 10 bases and the V segment lost 2 bases, leaving 6 bases of the junction unmatched. This CDR3 reads CASSVDRVGSPLHF. CDR3 coding DNA: TGTGCCAGCAGCGTCGACAGGGTGGGCTCACCCCTCCACTTT.

This clone has more than one count but fewer than ten. This chain connects TRBV7-9 to TRBJ1-1, with D maybe TRBD1 (6 bases). Germline values: CDR1 SEHNR, CDR2 FQNEAQ (reference sequence). The CDR3 has 13 residues. The V gene lost 5 bases and the J gene lost 7 bases, with 14 bases spanning the gap. The CDR3 nucleotides read TGTGCCAGCAGCCAACCCGGACAGCTTGAAGCTTTCTTT. Translation gives CASSQPGQLEAFF.

The chain carries TRBV18 and TRBJ1-2; perhaps TRBD1 as D (5 bases). The CDR3 sequence is 14 residues long. CDR1 is KGHSH and CDR2 is LQKENI in the germline V gene. Trimming left V 2 bases short and J 8 bases short, with 15 bases between. CDR3 amino acids: CASSPSGDLRGYTF. The CDR3 DNA sequence: TGTGCCAGCTCACCATCGGGGGACCTTCGGGGCTACACCTTC.

The chain uses TRBV6-5 and TRBJ1-1, with D perhaps matching TRBD1 (5 bases). The germline V gene has CDR1 MNHEY and CDR2 SVGAGI. V was cut by 2 bases and J by 7 bases, with 14 bases left in between. This CDR3 region has 14 residues. The CDR3, as DNA: TGTGCCAGCAGTTACGGGGCGGGGGTAGGTGAAGCTTTCTTT. As protein: CASSYGAGVGEAFF.

The chain has TRBV28 and TRBJ2-7, with 9 bases lining up with TRBD1. The germline V gene has CDR1 MDHEN and CDR2 SYDVKM. The ends lost 6 bases at V and 2 bases at J; junction bases unmatched: 2. The CDR3 has 13 residues. The DNA for the CDR3 is TGTGCCAGCAGGTGGACAGGGGCCTACGAGCAGTACTTC. Translated, it gives CASRWTGAYEQYF.

The rearrangement links TRBV6-5 to TRBJ1-1, with D maybe TRBD1 (5 bases). Trimming removed 7 bases from V and 5 bases from J, with 17 bases in between. CDR1 MNHEY and CDR2 SVGAGI come from the germline V gene. The CDR3 covers 14 residues. The DNA for the CDR3 is TGTGCCAGCAAGGGCGATAGGGGCGGTACTGAAGCTTTCTTT. Translating gives CASKGDRGGTEAFF.

The table lists this clone with a count of one. The CDR3 region is CASSRQAGNQPQHF. CDR3 nucleotides: TGTGCCAGCAGCAGACAGGCAGGCAATCAGCCCCAGCATTTT. The genes are TRBV7-2 and TRBJ1-5; perhaps TRBD1 as D (6 bases). Germline loops: CDR1 SGHTA, CDR2 FQGNSA. With 5 bases removed from V and 2 bases from J, the gap between germline ends came to 10 bases. This CDR3 is 14 amino acids long.

In DNA form, the CDR3 reads TGTGCCAGCAGATTAACGGTCCACTATAATTCACCCCTCCACTTT. Its protein product is CASRLTVHYNSPLHF. The rearrangement uses TRBV28 and TRBJ1-6; D is undetermined. Germline CDR1 and CDR2: MDHEN and SYDVKM. Trimming removed 6 bases from V and 3 bases from J, with 12 bases in between. The CDR3 spans 15 residues.

The rearrangement joins TRBV7-2 to TRBJ2-7; D perhaps matches TRBD2 (6 bases). The germline V gene encodes CDR1 SGHTA and CDR2 FQGNSA. CDR3 length: 14 amino acids. V gave up 5 bases and J gave up 4 bases, with 15 bases separating them. The CDR3 nucleotides are TGTGCCAGCAGCCCCCGTTGGCGGGGTTACGAGCAGTACTTC. As protein: CASSPRWRGYEQYF.

This chain uses TRBV7-9 with TRBJ1-4, with D perhaps matching TRBD1 (5 bases). The CDR3 is made up of 13 amino acids. Germline assignment: CDR1 SEHNR and CDR2 FQNEAQ (reference sequence). V dropped 4 bases and J dropped 7 bases, with 10 bases sitting between them. The CDR3 region is CASSSLGGEKLFF. As DNA, the CDR3 is TGTGCCAGCAGCTCCTTGGGGGGTGAAAAACTGTTTTTT. The whole variable domain, remainder taken from reference TRBV7-9 and TRBJ1-4, is DTGVSQNPRHKITKRGQNVTFRCDPISEHNRLYWYRQTLGQGPEFLTYFQNEAQLEKSRLLSDRFSAERPKGSFSTLEIQRTEQGDSAMYLCASSSLGGEKLFFGSGTQLSVL.